The rows below give T cell receptor beta chains drawn from one sample of a study of T-cell reconstitution after alpha-beta-depleted transplantation in children. MiXCR was run by TCRdb on the PCR reads, yielding one entry per CDR3 protein. The sample lists some 300,000 distinct CDR3 sequences; 9.5% to 13% were seen once. The specimen comprised PBMCs, sampled before TCRalphabeta/CD19-depleted stem cell transplant. Source of these receptors: a boy in the first two years of life with acute myeloid leukemia, due to receive a stem cell transplant. CDR3s include the opening cysteine and the closing phenylalanine or tryptophan. The D gene is left open where the match is weak. Only some rows state a clone size, as once, few, many or a class for expanded clones.

.,TRBV5-1,TRBJ2-1,TRBD2,CASSLGIAGASYNEQFF,TGCGCCAGCAGCTTAGGGATAGCGGGAGCTTCGTACAATGAGCAGTTCTTC
few,TRBV4-1,TRBJ2-5,.,CASRSARTNQETQYF,TGCGCCAGCAGATCTGCTCGGACTAATCAAGAGACCCAGTACTTC
.,TRBV7-2,TRBJ2-5,.,CASSLEASTQYF,TGTGCCAGCAGCCTAGAAGCCTCGACCCAGTACTTC
many,TRBV7-9,TRBJ2-2,TRBD2,CASSFGTSGAGELFF,TGTGCCAGCAGCTTCGGGACTAGCGGGGCCGGGGAGCTGTTTTTT
few,TRBV11-2,TRBJ2-4,TRBD2,CASSSWGLAGLAKNIQYF,TGTGCCAGCAGCTCTTGGGGACTAGCGGGCCTAGCCAAAAACATTCAGTACTTC
many,TRBV5-1,TRBJ2-7,.,CASSETPTGGGKQYF,TGCGCCAGCAGCGAAACACCTACTGGGGGTGGGAAGCAGTACTTC
many,TRBV7-2,TRBJ2-5,.,CASSLGARGETQYF,TGTGCCAGCAGCTTAGGGGCGAGGGGAGAGACCCAGTACTTC
few,TRBV6-1,TRBJ2-7,TRBD1,CASSTTGTGSHEQYF,TGTGCCAGCTCAACAACCGGGACAGGGAGTCACGAGCAGTACTTC
many,TRBV7-6,TRBJ2-5,TRBD1,CASSRTWTGSWETQYF,TGTGCCAGCAGCCGAACCTGGACAGGGAGTTGGGAGACCCAGTACTTC
many,TRBV29-1,TRBJ1-1,.,CSVFRGLNTEAFF,TGCAGCGTTTTTAGGGGTTTGAACACTGAAGCTTTCTTT
few,TRBV10-2,TRBJ2-7,.,CASARDEEQYF,TGCGCCAGCGCAAGGGATGAGGAGCAGTACTTC
many,TRBV25-1,TRBJ2-5,.,CASSVRQVQYQETQYF,TGTGCCAGCAGTGTCCGACAGGTTCAGTACCAAGAGACCCAGTACTTC
many,TRBV3-1,TRBJ2-5,.,CASSRHQDSQETQYF,TGTGCCAGCAGCCGCCACCAGGACAGCCAAGAGACCCAGTACTTC
few,TRBV24-1,TRBJ1-5,.,CATGPDAGQPQHF,TGTGCCACCGGGCCTGACGCGGGTCAGCCCCAGCATTTT
.,TRBV5-5,TRBJ2-7,.,CASSLQGRGDYEQYF,TGTGCCAGCAGCTTGCAGGGAAGGGGGGACTACGAGCAGTACTTC
few,TRBV5-1,TRBJ2-7,TRBD1,CASSFGDRGGEQYF,TGCGCCAGCAGCTTTGGGGACAGGGGTGGCGAGCAGTACTTC
many,TRBV28,TRBJ1-5,.,CAIGGPLHNQPQHF,TGTGCCATCGGGGGGCCCCTGCACAATCAGCCCCAGCATTTT
many,TRBV7-2,TRBJ1-1,.,CASNPRGISRAFF,TGTGCCAGCAACCCCCGCGGGATCTCAAGAGCTTTCTTT
many,TRBV11-2,TRBJ2-6,.,CASSRFWAGANVLTF,TGTGCCAGCAGCCGATTTTGGGCTGGGGCCAACGTCCTGACTTTC
few,TRBV18,TRBJ2-1,.,CASSKGPNNEQFF,TGTGCCAGCTCCAAGGGACCGAACAATGAGCAGTTCTTC
few,TRBV15,TRBJ2-7,TRBD1,CATSEPGTGENEQYF,TGTGCCACCAGCGAACCCGGGACAGGGGAGAACGAGCAGTACTTC
many,TRBV5-1,TRBJ2-5,TRBD1,CAGRHGDRVQETQYF,TGCGCCGGCCGCCACGGGGACAGGGTCCAAGAGACCCAGTACTTC
.,TRBV11-2,TRBJ2-3,TRBD1,CASSLGDRGPTDTQYF,TGTGCCAGCAGCTTAGGGGACAGGGGGCCCACAGATACGCAGTATTTT
many,TRBV5-6,TRBJ2-1,.,CASSLDGRGLYNEQFF,TGTGCCAGCAGCTTGGATGGCAGGGGTTTATACAATGAGCAGTTCTTC
.,TRBV5-1,TRBJ2-5,TRBD2,CASSLGLAGGRETQYF,TGCGCCAGCAGCTTAGGACTAGCGGGGGGTCGGGAGACCCAGTACTTC
.,TRBV12-3/TRBV12-4,TRBJ2-3,TRBD2,CASSLGGLAGGDTQYF,TGTGCCAGCAGTTTAGGGGGACTAGCGGGGGGAGATACGCAGTATTTT
many,TRBV25-1,TRBJ2-1,.,CASSPPFSISVNEQFF,TGTGCCAGCAGCCCCCCGTTCTCTATTAGCGTCAATGAGCAGTTCTTC
.,TRBV29-1,TRBJ1-5,.,CSVATTPGSNQPQHF,TGCAGCGTTGCCACTACTCCTGGGAGCAATCAGCCCCAGCATTTT
many,TRBV6-5,TRBJ1-2,TRBD1,CASSYVWTGARNYGYTF,TGTGCCAGCAGTTACGTTTGGACAGGGGCCAGAAACTATGGCTACACCTTC
.,TRBV5-4,TRBJ2-5,.,CASSLGAFQGETQYF,TGTGCCAGCAGCTTGGGCGCCTTCCAGGGGGAGACCCAGTACTTC
.,TRBV29-1,TRBJ2-7,TRBD2,CSVEDKAGGSYEQYF,TGCAGCGTTGAAGATAAGGCGGGAGGGAGCTACGAGCAGTACTTC
.,TRBV28,TRBJ1-3,.,CASSPWGGSGNTIYF,TGTGCCAGCAGTCCTTGGGGGGGATCTGGAAACACCATATATTTT
many,TRBV3-1,TRBJ1-1,.,CASSHRNTEAFF,TGTGCCAGCAGCCACAGGAACACTGAAGCTTTCTTT
few,TRBV20-1,TRBJ2-2,TRBD1,CSARDSRYTGELFF,TGCAGTGCTCGGGACAGTCGGTACACCGGGGAGCTGTTTTTT
many,TRBV28,TRBJ2-5,TRBD1,CASRYYGTGPQETQYF,TGTGCCAGCAGGTACTATGGGACAGGGCCTCAAGAGACCCAGTACTTC
many,TRBV6-5,TRBJ1-5,.,CASSNQNQPQHF,TGTGCCAGCAGTAATCAGAATCAGCCCCAGCATTTT
many,TRBV5-1,TRBJ1-3,.,CASRRDNSGNTIYF,TGCGCCAGCAGACGCGACAACTCTGGAAACACCATATATTTT
few,TRBV11-2,TRBJ2-7,.,CASSPPLATSSYEQYF,TGTGCCAGCAGCCCCCCGCTAGCCACGAGCTCCTACGAGCAGTACTTC
many,TRBV5-1,TRBJ2-3,TRBD2,CASSHNLAASTDTQYF,TGCGCCAGCAGCCACAACCTAGCGGCTAGCACAGATACGCAGTATTTT
many,TRBV12-3/TRBV12-4,TRBJ2-5,.,CASSLGGSSQETQYF,TGTGCCAGCAGTTTGGGTGGCAGCTCCCAAGAGACCCAGTACTTC
few,TRBV2,TRBJ2-5,.,CASSDGTRWETQYF,TGTGCCAGCAGTGACGGGACTCGGTGGGAGACCCAGTACTTC
many,TRBV28,TRBJ1-4,TRBD1,CASRGDRGATNEKLFF,TGTGCCAGCAGGGGGGACAGGGGGGCCACTAATGAAAAACTGTTTTTT